A selection of T cell receptor beta chains follows, all from one sample in a study of shared clonotypes between healthy human individuals. The data were produced by immunoSEQ multiplex PCR, yet TCRdb's version contains in-frame clones alone and is incomplete. The data contain about 2 million clones, about 95% of them singletons. Sequences were obtained from naive CD8+ T cells sorted from blood. Every receptor here comes from a man between 18 and 35 years old in good health. The CDR3 runs from the conserved cysteine through the conserved F or W. The order of the fields is D gene, J gene, V gene, CDR3 DNA, CDR3 protein. The D gene is left open where the match is weak.

-	TRBJ2-7	TRBV21-1	TGTGCCAGCAGCGAACGAGGCAATCCCTACGAGCAGTACTTC	CASSERGNPYEQYF
-	TRBJ1-1	TRBV4-1	TGCGCCAGCAGCCAAGACGCAGGGGTGGGCACTGAAGCTTTCTTT	CASSQDAGVGTEAFF
-	TRBJ2-7	TRBV20-1	TGCAGTGCTAGTGTGGGCGACGAGCAGTACTTC	CSASVGDEQYF
TRBD2	TRBJ2-2	TRBV7-7	TGTGCTAGCAGCCCCAGACTAGCGGGAGCCGACACCGGGGAGCTGTTTTTT	CASSPRLAGADTGELFF
-	TRBJ2-1	TRBV7-9	TGTGCCAGCAGCTTACTGGGGTACAATGAGCAGTTCTTC	CASSLLGYNEQFF
-	TRBJ1-2	TRBV6-5	TGTGCCAGCAGCGAGGACACCGGGGGCTATGGCTACACCTTC	CASSEDTGGYGYTF
-	TRBJ1-2	TRBV30	TGTGCCTGGAGCCAGGGAAATGGCTACACCTTC	CAWSQGNGYTF
-	TRBJ2-5	TRBV27	TGTGCCAGCAGGAACAGGGCCTCGTACCAAGAGACCCAGTACTTC	CASRNRASYQETQYF
TRBD1	TRBJ1-1	TRBV13	TGTGCCAGCAGCCTCGGACAGGGAGGGACTGAAGCTTTCTTT	CASSLGQGGTEAFF
-	TRBJ1-1	TRBV4-1	TGCGCCAGCAGCCAAGATCAGTTCTTTAACACTGAAGCTTTCTTT	CASSQDQFFNTEAFF
-	TRBJ1-1	TRBV6-5	TGTGCCAGCAGTTGGTCAGGGGCTTCGTACACTGAAGCTTTCTTT	CASSWSGASYTEAFF
-	TRBJ2-7	TRBV9	TGTGCCAGCAGCGAGGGTGGGGATAGCTCCTACGAGCAGTACTTC	CASSEGGDSSYEQYF
-	TRBJ2-1	TRBV5-1	TGCGCCAGCAGCTCTTCTAGTATCCATGAGCAGTTCTTC	CASSSSSIHEQFF
-	TRBJ2-1	TRBV6-6	TGTGCCAGCAGTTACTCGACCCAGACGGCCTACAATGAGCAGTTCTTC	CASSYSTQTAYNEQFF
-	TRBJ1-5	TRBV7-9	TGTGCCAGCAGCTTAGGTGGTCAGCCCCAGCATTTT	CASSLGGQPQHF